This T cell receptor beta chain was documented in a study of cytomegalovirus exposure and HLA in healthy donors. The overall study: HLA-typed donors were the source of about 85 million unique TCRs, which an early data release held. Broader study findings: Per a later analysis, HLA-associated TCR beta chains showed more clonal expansion than other, equally common TCR beta chains. At a 0.05 false discovery rate, a later analysis found some 18,000 TCR beta sequences to be associated with HLA alleles.

Regarding this clone: The antigen remains undetermined.

V was clipped by 4 bases and J by 2 bases; unmatched bases: 3. The CDR3 covers 15 residues. Per germline, CDR1 MNHNS and CDR2 SASEGT. 60 Vbeta and 13 Jbeta primers were used in PCR. Here immunoSEQ multiplex PCR was the method, and the copy in TCRdb shows in-frame clones only, minus some. The repertoire holds about 200,000 clones, around 77% seen once, with about 2.7% in the top ten. The TCR comes from a woman in her twenties or thirties in good health and CMV-seronegative. Sequencing was performed on PBMCs. The chain combines TRBV6-1 with TRBJ2-5; TRBD2 matches 11 bases. DNA for the CDR3: TGTGCCAGCAGTGCAATAGCGGGGGGGCAAGAGACCCAGTACTTC. It encodes CASSAIAGGQETQYF.